This T cell receptor beta chain was observed in a study of blood T cell repertoires in COVID-19. Libraries were prepared by immunoSEQ multiplex PCR; TCRdb keeps only in-frame clonotypes and omits some of them. Of tens of thousands of clones listed, roughly 87% are singletons. Material: peripheral blood. This sequence was found in a man aged 45-60 years with active COVID-19.

This chain's CDR3 is CASKASPRRTEAFF. The CDR3 DNA reads as TGTGCCAGTAAGGCGAGCCCACGGAGGACTGAAGCTTTCTTT. This rearrangement joins TRBV19 to TRBJ1-1; no definite D call. Germline CDR1 is LNHDA and CDR2 is SQIVND (reference sequence). This CDR3 region has 14 residues. V was shortened by 7 bases and J by 5 bases, with 17 bases between the two germline ends.